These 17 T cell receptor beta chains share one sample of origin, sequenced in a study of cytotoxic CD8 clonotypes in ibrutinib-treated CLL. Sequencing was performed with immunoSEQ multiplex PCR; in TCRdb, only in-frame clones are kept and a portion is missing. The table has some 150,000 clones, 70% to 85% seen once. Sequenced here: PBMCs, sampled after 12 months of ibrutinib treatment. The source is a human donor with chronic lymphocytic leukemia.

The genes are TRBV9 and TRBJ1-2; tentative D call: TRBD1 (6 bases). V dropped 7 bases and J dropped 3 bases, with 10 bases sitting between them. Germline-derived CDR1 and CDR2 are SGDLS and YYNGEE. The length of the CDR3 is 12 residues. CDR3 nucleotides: TGTGCCAGCGCCAGGGGCGACTATGGCTACACCTTC. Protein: CASARGDYGYTF.

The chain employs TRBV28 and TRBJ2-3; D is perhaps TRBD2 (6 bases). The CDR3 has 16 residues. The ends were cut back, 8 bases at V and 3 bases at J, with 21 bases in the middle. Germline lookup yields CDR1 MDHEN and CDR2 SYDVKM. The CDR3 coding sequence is TGTGCCAGCCGAGGGTGGGCTACGGGAGATACAGATACGCAGTATTTT. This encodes CASRGWATGDTDTQYF.

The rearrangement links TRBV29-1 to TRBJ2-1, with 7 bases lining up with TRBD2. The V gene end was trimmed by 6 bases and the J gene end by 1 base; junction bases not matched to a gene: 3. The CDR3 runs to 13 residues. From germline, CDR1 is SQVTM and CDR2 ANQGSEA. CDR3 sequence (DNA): TGCAGCGTGGACGGGGGGTCCTACAATGAGCAGTTCTTC. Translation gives CSVDGGSYNEQFF.

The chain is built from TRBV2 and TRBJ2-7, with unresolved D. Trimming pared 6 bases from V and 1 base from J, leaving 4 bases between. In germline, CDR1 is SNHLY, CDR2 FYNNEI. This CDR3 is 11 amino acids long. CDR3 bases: TGTGCCAGCAGCCTTTCCTACGAGCAGTACTTC. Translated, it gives CASSLSYEQYF.

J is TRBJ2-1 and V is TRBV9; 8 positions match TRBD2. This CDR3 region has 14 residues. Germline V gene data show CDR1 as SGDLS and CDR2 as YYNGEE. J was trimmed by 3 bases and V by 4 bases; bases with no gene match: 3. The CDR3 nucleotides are TGTGCCAGCAGCCCCGGGGGGGACTACAATGAGCAGTTCTTC. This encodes CASSPGGDYNEQFF.

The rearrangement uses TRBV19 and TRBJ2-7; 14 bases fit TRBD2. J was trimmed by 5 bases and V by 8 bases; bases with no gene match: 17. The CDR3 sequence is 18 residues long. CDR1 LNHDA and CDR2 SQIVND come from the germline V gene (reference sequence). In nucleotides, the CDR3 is TGTGCCAGTCACAAGCCAAGAGTCCGGGGACTAGCGGGAGACGAGCAGTACTTC. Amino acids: CASHKPRVRGLAGDEQYF. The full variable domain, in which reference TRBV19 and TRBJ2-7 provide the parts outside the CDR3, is DGGITQSPKYLFRKEGQNVTLSCEQNLNHDAMYWYRQDPGQGLRLIYYSQIVNDFQKGDIAEGYSVSREKKESFPLTVTSAQKNPTAFYLCASHKPRVRGLAGDEQYFGPGTRLTVT.

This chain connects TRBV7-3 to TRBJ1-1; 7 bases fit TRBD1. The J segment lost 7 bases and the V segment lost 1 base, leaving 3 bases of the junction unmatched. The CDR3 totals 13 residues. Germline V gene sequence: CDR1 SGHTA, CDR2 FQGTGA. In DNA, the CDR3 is TGTGCCAGCAGCTTAAGAGGGGACAGTGAAGCTTTCTTT. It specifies CASSLRGDSEAFF.

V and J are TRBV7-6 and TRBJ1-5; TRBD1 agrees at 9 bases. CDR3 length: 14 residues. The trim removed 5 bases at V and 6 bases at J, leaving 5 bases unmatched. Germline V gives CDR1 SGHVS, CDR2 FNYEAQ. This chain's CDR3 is CASSAGQGIQPQHF. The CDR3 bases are TGTGCCAGCAGCGCGGGACAGGGTATTCAGCCCCAGCATTTT. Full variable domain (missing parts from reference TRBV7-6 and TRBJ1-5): GAGVSQSPRYKVTKRGQDVALRCDPISGHVSLYWYRQALGQGPEFLTYFNYEAQQDKSGLPNDRFSAERPEGSISTLTIQRTEQRDSAMYRCASSAGQGIQPQHFGDGTRLSIL.

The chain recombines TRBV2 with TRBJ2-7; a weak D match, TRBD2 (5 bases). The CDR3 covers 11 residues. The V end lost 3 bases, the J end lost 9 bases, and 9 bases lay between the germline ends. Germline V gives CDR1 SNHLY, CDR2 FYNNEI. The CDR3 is CASSDQAGQYF. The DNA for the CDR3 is TGTGCCAGCAGTGACCAGGCGGGGCAGTACTTC.

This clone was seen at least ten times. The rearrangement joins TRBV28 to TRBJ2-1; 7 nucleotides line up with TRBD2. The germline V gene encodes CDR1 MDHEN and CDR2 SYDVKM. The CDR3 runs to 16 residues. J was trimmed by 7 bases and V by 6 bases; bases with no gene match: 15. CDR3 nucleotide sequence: TGTGCCAGCAGCCGCCTGGGCGCGGGAGTCTATAATGAGCAGTTCTTC. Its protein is CASSRLGAGVYNEQFF.

CDR3 protein: CASREFGRGQETQYF. CDR3 sequence (DNA): TGTGCCAGCCGCGAATTTGGTAGGGGCCAAGAGACCCAGTACTTC. The J gene is TRBJ2-5, the V gene TRBV19; D possibly corresponds to TRBD1 (5 bases). V lost 9 bases and J lost 1, with 18 bases in between. CDR3 length: 15 residues. CDR1 is LNHDA, CDR2 SQIVND, per germline (reference sequence).

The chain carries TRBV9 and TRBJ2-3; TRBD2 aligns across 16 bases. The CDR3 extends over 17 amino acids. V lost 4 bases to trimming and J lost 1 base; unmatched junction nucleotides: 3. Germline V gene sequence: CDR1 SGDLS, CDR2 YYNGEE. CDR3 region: CASSKGLAGGRTDTQYF. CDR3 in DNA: TGTGCCAGCAGCAAGGGACTAGCGGGAGGGCGCACAGATACGCAGTATTTT.

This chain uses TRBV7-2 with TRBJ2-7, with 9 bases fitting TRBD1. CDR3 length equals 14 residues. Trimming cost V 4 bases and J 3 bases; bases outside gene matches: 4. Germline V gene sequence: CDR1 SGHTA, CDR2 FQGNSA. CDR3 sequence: CASSSTGGFYEQYF. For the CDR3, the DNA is TGTGCCAGCAGCTCGACAGGGGGGTTCTACGAGCAGTACTTC.

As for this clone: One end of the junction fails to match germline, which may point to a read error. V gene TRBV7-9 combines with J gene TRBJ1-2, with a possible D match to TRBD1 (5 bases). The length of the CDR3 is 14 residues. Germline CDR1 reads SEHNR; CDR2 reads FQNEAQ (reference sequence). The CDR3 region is CASSGGAGYYGYTF. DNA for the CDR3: TGTGCCAGCAGCGGAGGAGCAGGGTACTACGGCTACACCTTC.

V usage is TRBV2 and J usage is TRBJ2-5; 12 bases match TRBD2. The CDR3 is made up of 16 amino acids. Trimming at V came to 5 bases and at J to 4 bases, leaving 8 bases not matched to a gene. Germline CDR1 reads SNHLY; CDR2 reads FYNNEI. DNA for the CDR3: TGTGCCAGCAGTAACCTAGCGGGAGGGCCTGGAGAGACCCAGTACTTC. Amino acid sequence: CASSNLAGGPGETQYF.

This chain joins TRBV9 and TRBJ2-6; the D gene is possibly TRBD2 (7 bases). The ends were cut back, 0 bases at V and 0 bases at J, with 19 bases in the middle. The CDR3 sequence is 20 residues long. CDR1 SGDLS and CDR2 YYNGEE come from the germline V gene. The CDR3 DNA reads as TGTGCCAGCAGCGTAGACCTTACAGGGAGGGAATTCTCTGGGGCCAACGTCCTGACTTTC. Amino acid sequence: CASSVDLTGREFSGANVLTF.

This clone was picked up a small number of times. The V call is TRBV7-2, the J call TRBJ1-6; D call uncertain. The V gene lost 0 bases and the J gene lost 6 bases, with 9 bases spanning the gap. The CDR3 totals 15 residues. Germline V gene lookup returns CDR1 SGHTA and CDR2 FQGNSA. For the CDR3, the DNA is TGTGCCAGCAGCTTAGCTAGGGTGGGTAATTCACCCCTCCACTTT. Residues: CASSLARVGNSPLHF.